This TCR beta chain originates from a study of molecular identifiers for immune sequencing clone quantification. The V segment lost 0 bases and the J segment 3 bases; nucleotides outside the gene matches: 5. The CDR3 covers 14 residues. CDR1 is DFQATT and CDR2 is SNEGSKA in the germline V gene (reference sequence). Previously published methods and listed TCR primers were used for the bulk TCR libraries. MiXCR was run by TCRdb on the PCR reads, yielding one entry per CDR3 protein. The profile shows 80,000 to 100,000 distinct CDR3 sequences, approximately 25% of them singletons. Construction of naive CD8 libraries employed about 20,000 to 1,100,000 sorted cells together with 10%, 30% or 50% RNA. Study-level results: Sizes of clones that are highly expanded could be underestimated (if identical TCR molecules share a barcode). Whereas naive cells kept under 1% of molecules in clones above 20 RNA copies, such clones held over 97% in effectors.

Ten or more counts support this clonotype. Its antigen is not known. The TCR was taken from a human donor in good health. Some libraries in this study had Jurkat cell RNA spiked in. The chain carries TRBV20-1 and TRBJ2-7; 7 bases agree with TRBD1. The sequencing sample was made of naive CD8+ T cells from blood, with Jurkat cell RNA spiked in. Noted subset: FACS-sorted CD8+CD4-CCR7+CD45RA+ naive T cells. CDR3 in amino acids: CSARDRAGGYEQYF. CDR3 nucleotides: TGCAGTGCTAGAGATCGGGCAGGGGGCTACGAGCAGTACTTC.